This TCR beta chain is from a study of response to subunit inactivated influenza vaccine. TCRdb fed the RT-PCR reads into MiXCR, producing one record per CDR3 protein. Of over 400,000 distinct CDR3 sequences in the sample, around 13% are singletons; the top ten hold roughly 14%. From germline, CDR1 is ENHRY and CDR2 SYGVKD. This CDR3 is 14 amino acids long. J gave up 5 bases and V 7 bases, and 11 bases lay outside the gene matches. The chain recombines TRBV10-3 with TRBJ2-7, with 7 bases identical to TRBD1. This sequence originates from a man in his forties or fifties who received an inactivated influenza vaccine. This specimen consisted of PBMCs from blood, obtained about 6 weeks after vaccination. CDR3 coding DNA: TGTGCCATCACCCGGGACAGCCTAAGCAACGAGCAGTACTTC. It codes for CAITRDSLSNEQYF.